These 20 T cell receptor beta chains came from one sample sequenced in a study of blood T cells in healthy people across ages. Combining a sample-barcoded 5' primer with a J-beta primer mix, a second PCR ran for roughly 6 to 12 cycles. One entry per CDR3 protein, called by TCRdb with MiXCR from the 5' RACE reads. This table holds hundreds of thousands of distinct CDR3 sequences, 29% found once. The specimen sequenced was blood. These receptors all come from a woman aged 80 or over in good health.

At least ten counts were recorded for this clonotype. As DNA, the CDR3 is TGCGCCAGCAGCATTGGACTCCAAGAGACCCAGTACTTC. As protein: CASSIGLQETQYF. V and J are TRBV5-1 and TRBJ2-5; perhaps TRBD2 as D (5 bases). Trimming stripped 4 bases from V and 1 base from J, with 8 bases between. The CDR3 runs 13 residues. Germline assignment: CDR1 SGHRS and CDR2 YFSETQ.

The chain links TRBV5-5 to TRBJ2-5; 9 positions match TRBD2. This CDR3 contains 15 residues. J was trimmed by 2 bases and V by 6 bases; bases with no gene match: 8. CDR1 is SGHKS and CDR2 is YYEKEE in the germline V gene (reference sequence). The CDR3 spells CASTISGGPQETQYF. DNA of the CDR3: TGTGCCAGCACGATTAGCGGGGGTCCACAAGAGACCCAGTACTTC.

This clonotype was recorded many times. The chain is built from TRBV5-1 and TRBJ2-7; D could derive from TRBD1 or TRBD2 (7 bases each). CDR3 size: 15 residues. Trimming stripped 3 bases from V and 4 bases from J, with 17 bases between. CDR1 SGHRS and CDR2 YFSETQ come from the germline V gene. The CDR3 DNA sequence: TGCGCCAGCAGCTCCAGGGGGGGACGAACGTACGAGCAGTACTTC. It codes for CASSSRGGRTYEQYF.

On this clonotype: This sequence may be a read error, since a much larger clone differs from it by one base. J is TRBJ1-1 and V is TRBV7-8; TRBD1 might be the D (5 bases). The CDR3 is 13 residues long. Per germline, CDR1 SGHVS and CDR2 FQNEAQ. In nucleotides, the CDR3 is TGTGTCAGCGGACACAGAGTGAACACTGAAGCTTTCTTT. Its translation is CVSGHRVNTEAFF. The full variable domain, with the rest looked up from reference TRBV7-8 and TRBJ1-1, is GAGVSQSPRYKVAKRGQDVALRCDPISGHVSLFWYQQALGQGPEFLTYFQNEAQLDKSGLPSDRFFAERPEGSVSTLKIQRTQQEDSAVYLCVSGHRVNTEAFFGQGTRLTVV.

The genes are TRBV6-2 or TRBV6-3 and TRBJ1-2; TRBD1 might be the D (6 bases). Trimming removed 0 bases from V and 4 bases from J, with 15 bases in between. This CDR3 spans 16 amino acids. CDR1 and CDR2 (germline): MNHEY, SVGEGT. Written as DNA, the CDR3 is TGTGCCAGCAGTTACTCGATCGTTGGACAGCTCTATGGCTACACCTTC. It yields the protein CASSYSIVGQLYGYTF.

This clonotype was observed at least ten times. CDR3 region: CATSRDRAQDEQYF. In DNA, the CDR3 is TGTGCCACCAGCAGAGACAGGGCTCAAGACGAGCAGTACTTC. The chain has TRBV15 and TRBJ2-7, with D perhaps TRBD1 (5 bases). V lost 0 bases and J 5 bases, leaving 11 bases between the germline ends. The V gene's germline CDR1 is LNHNV and CDR2 YYDKDF (reference sequence). This CDR3 has 14 residues. The entire variable domain, with the rest obtained from reference TRBV15 and TRBJ2-7, is as follows: DAMVIQNPRYQVTQFGKPVTLSCSQTLNHNVMYWYQQKSSQAPKLLFHYYDKDFNNEADTPDNFQSRRPNTSFCFLDIRSPGLGDTAMYLCATSRDRAQDEQYFGPGTRLTVT.

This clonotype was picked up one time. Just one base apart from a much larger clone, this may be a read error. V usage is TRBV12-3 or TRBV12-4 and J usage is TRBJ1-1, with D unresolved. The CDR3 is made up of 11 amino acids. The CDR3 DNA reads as TGTGCCACCAGTGCGGACACTGAAGCTTTCTTT. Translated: CATSADTEAFF.

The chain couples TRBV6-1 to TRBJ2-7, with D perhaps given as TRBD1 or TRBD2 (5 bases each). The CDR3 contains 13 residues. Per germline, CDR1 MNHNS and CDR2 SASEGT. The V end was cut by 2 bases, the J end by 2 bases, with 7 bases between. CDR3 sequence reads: CASSELGAYEQYF. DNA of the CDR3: TGTGCCAGCAGTGAATTGGGGGCCTACGAGCAGTACTTC.

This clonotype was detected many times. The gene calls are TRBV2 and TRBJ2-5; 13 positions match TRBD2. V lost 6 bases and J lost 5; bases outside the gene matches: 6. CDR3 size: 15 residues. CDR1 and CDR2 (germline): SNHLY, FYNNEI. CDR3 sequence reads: CASRTGLAGSETQYF. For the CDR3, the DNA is TGTGCCAGCAGGACGGGACTAGCGGGGAGTGAGACCCAGTACTTC. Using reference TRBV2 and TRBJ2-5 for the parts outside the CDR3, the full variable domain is EPEVTQTPSHQVTQMGQEVILRCVPISNHLYFYWYRQILGQKVEFLVSFYNNEISEKSEIFDDQFSVERPDGSNFTLKIRSTKLEDSAMYFCASRTGLAGSETQYFGPGTRLLVL.

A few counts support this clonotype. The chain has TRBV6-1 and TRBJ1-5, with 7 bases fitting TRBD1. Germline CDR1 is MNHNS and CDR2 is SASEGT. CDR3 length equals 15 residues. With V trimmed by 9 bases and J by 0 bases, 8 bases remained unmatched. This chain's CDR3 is CASHRDRYSNQPQHF. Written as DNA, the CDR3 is TGTGCCAGTCACCGGGACAGATATAGCAATCAGCCCCAGCATTTT.

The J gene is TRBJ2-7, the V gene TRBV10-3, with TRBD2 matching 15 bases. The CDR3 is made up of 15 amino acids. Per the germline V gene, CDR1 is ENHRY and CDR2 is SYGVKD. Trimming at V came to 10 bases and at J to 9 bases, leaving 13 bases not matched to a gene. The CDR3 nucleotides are TGTGCCAGCAGCTCAGGGACTAGCGGGGGGCGCCCGCAGTACTTC. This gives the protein CASSSGTSGGRPQYF.

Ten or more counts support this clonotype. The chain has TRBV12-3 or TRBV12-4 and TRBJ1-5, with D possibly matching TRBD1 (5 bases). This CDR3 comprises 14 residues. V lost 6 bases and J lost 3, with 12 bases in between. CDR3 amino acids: CASSPGRHNQPQHF. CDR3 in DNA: TGTGCCAGCAGCCCGGGACGGCACAATCAGCCCCAGCATTTT.

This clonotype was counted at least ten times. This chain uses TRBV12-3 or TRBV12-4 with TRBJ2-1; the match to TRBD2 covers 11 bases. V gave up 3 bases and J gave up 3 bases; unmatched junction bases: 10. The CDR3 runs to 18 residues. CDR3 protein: CASSLTSGALTYYNEQFF. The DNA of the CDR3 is TGTGCCAGCAGTTTGACTAGCGGGGCCCTCACCTACTACAATGAGCAGTTCTTC.

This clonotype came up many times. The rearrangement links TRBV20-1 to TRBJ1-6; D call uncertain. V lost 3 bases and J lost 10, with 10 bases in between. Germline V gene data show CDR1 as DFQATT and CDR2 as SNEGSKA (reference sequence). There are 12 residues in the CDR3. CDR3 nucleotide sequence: TGCAGTGCTAGCCCCGGGTTGTCACCCCTCCACTTT. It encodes CSASPGLSPLHF.

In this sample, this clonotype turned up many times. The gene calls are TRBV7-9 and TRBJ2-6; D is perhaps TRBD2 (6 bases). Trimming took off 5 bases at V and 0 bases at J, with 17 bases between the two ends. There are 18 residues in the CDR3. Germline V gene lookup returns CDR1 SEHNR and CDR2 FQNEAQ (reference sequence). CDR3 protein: CASSPRGSGFSGANVLTF. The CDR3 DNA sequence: TGTGCCAGCAGCCCCCGGGGGAGCGGATTCTCTGGGGCCAACGTCCTGACTTTC. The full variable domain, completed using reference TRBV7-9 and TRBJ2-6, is DTGVSQNPRHKITKRGQNVTFRCDPISEHNRLYWYRQTLGQGPEFLTYFQNEAQLEKSRLLSDRFSAERPKGSFSTLEIQRTEQGDSAMYLCASSPRGSGFSGANVLTFGAGSRLTVL.

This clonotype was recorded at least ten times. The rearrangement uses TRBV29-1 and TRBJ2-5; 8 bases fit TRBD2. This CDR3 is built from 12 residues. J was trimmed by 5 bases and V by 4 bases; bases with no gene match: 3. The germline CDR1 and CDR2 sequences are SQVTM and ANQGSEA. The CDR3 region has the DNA TGCAGCGTTGGGACTAGCTGGGAGACCCAGTACTTC. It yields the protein CSVGTSWETQYF.

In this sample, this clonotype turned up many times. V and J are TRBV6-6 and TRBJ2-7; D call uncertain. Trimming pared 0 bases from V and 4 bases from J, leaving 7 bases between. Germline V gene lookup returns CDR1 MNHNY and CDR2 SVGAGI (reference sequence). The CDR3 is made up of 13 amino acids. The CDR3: CASSYSIGYEQYF. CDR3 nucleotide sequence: TGTGCCAGCAGTTACTCGATTGGGTACGAGCAGTACTTC.

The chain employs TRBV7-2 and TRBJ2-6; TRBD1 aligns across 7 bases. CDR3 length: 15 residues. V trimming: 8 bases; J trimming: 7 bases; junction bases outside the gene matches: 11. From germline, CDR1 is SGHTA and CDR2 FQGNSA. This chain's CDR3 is CASRSTGAQANVLTF. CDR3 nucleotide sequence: TGTGCCAGCCGCTCTACAGGGGCGCAAGCCAACGTCCTGACTTTC.

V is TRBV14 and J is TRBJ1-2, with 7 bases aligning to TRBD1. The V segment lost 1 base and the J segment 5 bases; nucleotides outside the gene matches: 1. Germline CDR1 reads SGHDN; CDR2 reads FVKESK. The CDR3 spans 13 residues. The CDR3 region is CASSQVGQYGYTF. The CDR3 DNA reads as TGTGCCAGCAGCCAAGTGGGACAGTATGGCTACACCTTC.

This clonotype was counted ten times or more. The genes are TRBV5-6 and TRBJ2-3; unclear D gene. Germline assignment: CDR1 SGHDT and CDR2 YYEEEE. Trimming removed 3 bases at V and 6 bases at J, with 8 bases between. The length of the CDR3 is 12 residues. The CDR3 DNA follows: TGTGCCAGCAGCTCCCCAGTCGATACGCAGTATTTT. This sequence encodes CASSSPVDTQYF.